The subject of this entry is one T cell receptor beta chain. Primers included in the PCR were 60 Vbeta and 13 Jbeta primers. This table comes from immunoSEQ multiplex PCR, and its TCRdb copy is limited to in-frame clones, with some not included. Of over 65,000 clones in the sample, roughly 80% were seen once. The sample comes from a study of cytomegalovirus exposure and HLA in healthy donors. Germline assignment: CDR1 MNHNS and CDR2 SASEGT. The CDR3 is made up of 15 amino acids. V lost 6 bases to trimming and J lost 5 bases, with 19 bases between them. The sequencing sample was made of PBMCs. The chain employs TRBV6-1 and TRBJ1-2; D gene unclear. This receptor was obtained from a man in his forties in good health and CMV-seronegative. This CDR3 reads CASSPLEGIGYGYTF. The CDR3 DNA follows: TGTGCCAGCAGCCCCCTGGAGGGCATTGGGTATGGCTACACCTTC.